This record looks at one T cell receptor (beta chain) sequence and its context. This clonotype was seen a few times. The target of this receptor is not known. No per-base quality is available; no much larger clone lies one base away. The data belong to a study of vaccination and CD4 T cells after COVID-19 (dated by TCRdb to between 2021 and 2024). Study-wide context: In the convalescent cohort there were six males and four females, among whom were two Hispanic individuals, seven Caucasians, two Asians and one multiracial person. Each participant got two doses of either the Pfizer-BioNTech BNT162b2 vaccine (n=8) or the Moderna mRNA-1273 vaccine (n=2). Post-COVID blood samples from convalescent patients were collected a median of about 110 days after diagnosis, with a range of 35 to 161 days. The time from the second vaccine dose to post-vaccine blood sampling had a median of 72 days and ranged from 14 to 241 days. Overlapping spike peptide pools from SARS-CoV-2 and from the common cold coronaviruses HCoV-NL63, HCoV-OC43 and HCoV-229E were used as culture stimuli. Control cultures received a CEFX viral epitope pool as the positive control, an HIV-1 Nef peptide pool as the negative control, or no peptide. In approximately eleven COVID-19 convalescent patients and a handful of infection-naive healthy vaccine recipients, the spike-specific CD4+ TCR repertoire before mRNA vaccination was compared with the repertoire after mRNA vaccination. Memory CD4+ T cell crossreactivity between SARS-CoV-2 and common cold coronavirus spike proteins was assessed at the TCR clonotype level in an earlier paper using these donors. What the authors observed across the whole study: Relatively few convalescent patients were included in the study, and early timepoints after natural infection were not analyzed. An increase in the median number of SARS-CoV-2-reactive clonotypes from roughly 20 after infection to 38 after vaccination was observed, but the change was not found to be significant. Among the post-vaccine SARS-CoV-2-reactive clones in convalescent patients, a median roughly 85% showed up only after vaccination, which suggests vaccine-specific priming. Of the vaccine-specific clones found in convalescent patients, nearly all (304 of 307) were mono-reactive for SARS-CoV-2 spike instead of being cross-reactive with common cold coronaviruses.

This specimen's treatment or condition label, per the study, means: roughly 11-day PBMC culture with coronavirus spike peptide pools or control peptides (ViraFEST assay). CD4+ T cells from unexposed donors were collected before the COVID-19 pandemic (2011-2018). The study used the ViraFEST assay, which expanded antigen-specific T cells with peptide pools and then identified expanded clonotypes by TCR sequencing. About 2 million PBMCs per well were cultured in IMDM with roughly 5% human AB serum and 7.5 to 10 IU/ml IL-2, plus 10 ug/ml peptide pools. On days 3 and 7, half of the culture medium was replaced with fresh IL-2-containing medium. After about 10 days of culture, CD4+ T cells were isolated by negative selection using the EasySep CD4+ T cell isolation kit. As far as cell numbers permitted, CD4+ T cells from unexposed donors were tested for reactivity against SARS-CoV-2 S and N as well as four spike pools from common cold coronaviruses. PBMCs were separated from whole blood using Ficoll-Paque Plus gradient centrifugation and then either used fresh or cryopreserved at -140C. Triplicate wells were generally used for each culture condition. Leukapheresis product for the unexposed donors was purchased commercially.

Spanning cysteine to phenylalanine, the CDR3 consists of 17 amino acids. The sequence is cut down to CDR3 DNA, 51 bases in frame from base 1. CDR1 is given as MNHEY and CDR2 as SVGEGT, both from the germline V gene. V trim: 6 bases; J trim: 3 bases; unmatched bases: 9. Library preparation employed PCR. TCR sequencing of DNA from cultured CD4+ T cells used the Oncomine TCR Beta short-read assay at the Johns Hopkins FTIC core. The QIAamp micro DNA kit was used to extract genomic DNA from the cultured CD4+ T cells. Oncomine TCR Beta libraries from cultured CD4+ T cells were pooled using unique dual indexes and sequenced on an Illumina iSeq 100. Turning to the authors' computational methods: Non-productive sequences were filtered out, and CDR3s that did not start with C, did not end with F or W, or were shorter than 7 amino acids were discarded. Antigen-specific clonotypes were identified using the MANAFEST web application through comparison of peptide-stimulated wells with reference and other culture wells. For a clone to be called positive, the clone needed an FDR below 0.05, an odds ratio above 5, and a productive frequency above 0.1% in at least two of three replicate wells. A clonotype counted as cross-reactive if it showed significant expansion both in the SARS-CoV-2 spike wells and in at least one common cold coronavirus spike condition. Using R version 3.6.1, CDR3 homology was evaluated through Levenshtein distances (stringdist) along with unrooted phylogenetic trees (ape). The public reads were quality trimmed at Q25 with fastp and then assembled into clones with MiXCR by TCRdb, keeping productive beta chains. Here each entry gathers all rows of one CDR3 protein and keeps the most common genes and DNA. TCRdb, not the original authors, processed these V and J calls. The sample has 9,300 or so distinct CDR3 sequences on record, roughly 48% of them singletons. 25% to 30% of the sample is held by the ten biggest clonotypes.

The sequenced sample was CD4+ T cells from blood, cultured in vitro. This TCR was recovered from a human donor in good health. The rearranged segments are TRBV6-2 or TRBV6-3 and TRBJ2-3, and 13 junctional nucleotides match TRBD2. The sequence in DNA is TGTGCCAGCAGGCTAAGGAGGGGACTAGCGGGGACAGATACGCAGTATTTT. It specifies CASRLRRGLAGTDTQYF.